These 3 T cell receptor beta chains came from one sample sequenced in a study of OX40 agonist ivuxolimab in advanced cancers. Library construction relied on the immunoSEQ multiplex PCR assay. This is the immuneACCESS table as TCRdb keeps it, with only in-frame sequences that have V and J called. A part of the clones is gone; compared with another copy, unresolved V genes explain less than half, and the rest is unexplained. The sample data list about 46,000 clones, and more than 70% of these were observed just once. The ten largest clones represent about 10% of the sample. The material was CD4+ or CD8+ T cells sorted from blood, obtained in a trial of the OX40 agonist ivuxolimab. These receptors all stem from an adult with an advanced solid tumor such as melanoma, head and neck, liver or kidney cancer.

The V and J genes are TRBV25-1 and TRBJ2-2, with D perhaps TRBD1 (6 bases). The V end was cut by 5 bases, the J end by 2 bases, with 15 bases between. Germline CDR1 MGHDK, CDR2 SYGVNS. The CDR3 has 16 residues. The CDR3: CASSWRSGENTGELFF. The CDR3 nucleotides read TGTGCCAGCAGTTGGAGGTCAGGGGAAAACACCGGGGAGCTGTTTTTT. Based on the CDR3 plus reference TRBV25-1 and TRBJ2-2, the full variable domain is EADIYQTPRYLVIGTGKKITLECSQTMGHDKMYWYQQDPGMELHLIHYSYGVNSTEKGDLSSESTVSRIRTEHFPLTLESARPSHTSQYLCASSWRSGENTGELFFGEGSRLTVL.

In this sample, this clone turned up once. The chain has TRBV13 and TRBJ2-5, with TRBD2 identical over 8 bases. V lost 2 bases, J lost 5 bases, and 7 bases stayed unmatched. The CDR3 totals 15 residues. The germline V gene encodes CDR1 PRHDT and CDR2 FYEKMQ (reference sequence). Here the CDR3 DNA reads TGTGCCAGCAGCTTATCTGGCGGGGGGAGGGAGACCCAGTACTTC. Translated: CASSLSGGGRETQYF.

The J gene is TRBJ1-2, the V gene TRBV4-3; a possible D gene is TRBD1 (5 bases). Trimming shortened V by 0 bases and J by 6 bases, and 14 bases separated the two germline ends. Per germline, CDR1 LGHNA and CDR2 YSLEER. CDR3 length: 15 amino acids. CDR3 amino acids: CASSQDTREVDGYTF. The DNA of the CDR3 is TGCGCCAGCAGCCAAGATACCAGGGAGGTTGATGGCTACACCTTC.